Listed below are T cell receptor beta chains from one sample, sequenced in a study of blood T cell repertoires in COVID-19. Method: immunoSEQ multiplex PCR; TCRdb's copy keeps in-frame clones and lacks some. This table holds about 68,000 clones, over 75% found once. Sample: peripheral blood. These receptor sequences come from a man aged 45-65 years with acute or convalescent COVID-19. The CDR3 runs from the conserved cysteine through the conserved F or W. The D gene is left open where the match is weak. Not all rows give a size; the values are once, few, many and, for expanded clones, a class.

>.|TRBV5-5|.|TRBJ2-3
CASKKTERGTDTQYF
TGTGCCAGCAAAAAGACAGAGCGGGGCACAGATACGCAGTATTTT
>.|TRBV3-1/TRBV3-2|.|TRBJ1-3
CASSQELPRSSGNTIYF
TGTGCCAGCAGCCAAGAACTGCCACGAAGCTCTGGAAACACCATATATTTT
>.|TRBV27|TRBD1|TRBJ2-7
CASRTGTGLYEQYF
TGTGCCAGCAGGACCGGGACAGGGTTATACGAGCAGTACTTC
>.|TRBV28|.|TRBJ2-7
CASSDRGGYEQYF
TGTGCCAGCAGCGACAGGGGAGGGTACGAGCAGTACTTC
>.|TRBV11-2|.|TRBJ1-3
CASSLDRVPGNTIYF
TGTGCCAGCAGCTTAGACAGGGTCCCTGGAAACACCATATATTTT
>.|TRBV7-2|TRBD2|TRBJ2-7
CASSTTKRGAYEQYF
TGTGCCAGCAGCACAACCAAGCGGGGGGCCTACGAGCAGTACTTC
>.|TRBV18|TRBD1|TRBJ1-1
CASSPRTGDTEAFF
TGTGCCAGCTCACCAAGGACAGGGGACACTGAAGCTTTCTTT
>.|TRBV5-1|.|TRBJ2-3
CASSSPVRGNTQYF
TGCGCCAGCAGCTCCCCAGTCCGGGGAAATACGCAGTATTTT
>.|TRBV5-1|TRBD1|TRBJ2-7
CASSLGGTGAYEQYF
TGCGCCAGCAGCTTGGGTGGGACAGGCGCCTACGAGCAGTACTTC
>.|TRBV7-2|.|TRBJ2-5
CASSLAWDSQETQYF
TGTGCCAGCAGCTTAGCGTGGGACTCCCAAGAGACCCAGTACTTC
>.|TRBV19|.|TRBJ1-2
CASSISRDSNYGYTF
TGTGCCAGTAGTATATCCAGGGATTCTAACTATGGCTACACCTTC
>few|TRBV2|.|TRBJ1-1
CASSEAQGGNTEAFF
TGTGCCAGCAGTGAAGCTCAGGGCGGGAACACTGAAGCTTTCTTT
>.|TRBV9|.|TRBJ1-1
CASSVARGEAFF
TGTGCCAGCAGCGTAGCTCGGGGTGAAGCTTTCTTT
>once|TRBV18|TRBD1|TRBJ2-1
CASSPPGDRGLSDEQFF
TGTGCCAGCTCACCACCGGGGGACAGGGGACTGTCCGATGAGCAGTTCTTC
>.|TRBV14|TRBD1|TRBJ1-2
CASRVTGAAGYTF
TGTGCCAGCAGAGTGACAGGGGCGGCTGGCTACACCTTC
>.|TRBV5-1|.|TRBJ1-2
CASRGYPRDGYTF
TGCGCCAGCAGAGGGTATCCGAGGGATGGCTACACCTTC
>.|TRBV7-8|.|TRBJ1-2
CASSFAGADGYTF
TGTGCCAGCAGCTTTGCAGGGGCGGATGGCTACACCTTC
>.|TRBV7-8|TRBD1|TRBJ2-7
CASSFGPPGQGEEQYF
TGTGCCAGCAGCTTCGGCCCTCCGGGACAGGGGGAAGAGCAGTACTTC
>.|TRBV24-1|.|TRBJ2-2
CATGSGSDTGELFF
TGTGCCACCGGATCGGGGTCGGACACCGGGGAGCTGTTTTTT
>.|TRBV5-1|.|TRBJ1-1
CASSLAVEGTEAFF
TGCGCCAGCAGCTTGGCCGTGGAGGGCACTGAAGCTTTCTTT
>.|TRBV27|.|TRBJ2-5
CASSTRDTQFQETQYF
TGTGCCAGCAGTACCAGGGACACACAGTTCCAAGAGACCCAGTACTTC
>.|TRBV7-2|.|TRBJ1-5
CASSLPNQPQHF
TGTGCCAGCAGCTTACCGAATCAGCCCCAGCATTTT
>once|TRBV29-1|.|TRBJ2-5
CSVEAEYF
TGCAGCGTTGAAGCCGAGTACTTC
>.|TRBV19|.|TRBJ2-7
CASSIDGSYEQYF
TGTGCCAGTAGTATAGATGGGAGCTACGAGCAGTACTTC
>.|TRBV5-4|.|TRBJ2-3
CASSADRSTNTQYF
TGTGCCAGCAGCGCCGACAGGTCAACCAATACGCAGTATTTT
>.|TRBV24-1|.|TRBJ2-5
CATSELRGTDEETQYF
TGTGCCACCAGTGAACTTAGGGGTACGGATGAAGAGACCCAGTACTTC
>.|TRBV5-1|TRBD1|TRBJ2-3
CASRGDRSTDTQYF
TGCGCCAGCAGGGGGGACAGGAGCACAGATACGCAGTATTTT
>.|TRBV27|.|TRBJ2-7
CASSLSGLGRGEQYF
TGTGCCAGCAGTTTATCGGGACTGGGAAGAGGCGAGCAGTACTTC
>few|TRBV4-2|TRBD1|TRBJ1-2
CASSPGTGDGYTF
TGTGCCAGCAGTCCGGGGACAGGGGATGGCTACACCTTC
>.|TRBV5-1|TRBD1|TRBJ2-5
CASSSNRGTEETQYF
TGCGCCAGCAGCTCAAACAGGGGGACGGAAGAGACCCAGTACTTC
>.|TRBV24-1|TRBD1|TRBJ1-2
CATRNFEPGTGRKGYTF
TGTGCCACCAGGAACTTTGAACCCGGGACAGGGCGGAAGGGCTACACCTTC
>.|TRBV9|.|TRBJ2-1
CASSVAGAGGNEQFF
TGTGCCAGCAGCGTAGCAGGGGCTGGGGGCAATGAGCAGTTCTTC